Below, 4 T cell receptor beta chains from the same sample are listed, as sequenced in a study of regulatory T cells in long-lasting Graves disease (dated by TCRdb to about 2021). This specimen's time point label, per the study, means: newly diagnosed GD, antithyroid drugs for less than 3 months. For both TCR sequencing and RNA sequencing, RNA was extracted from PBMCs in TRIzol. Library preparation was by multiplex PCR. The sequencing machine was an Illumina HiSeq 4000. CDR3 regions were amplified by Arm-PCR with iRepertoire HTBI primers to construct TCR beta libraries. Using fastp trimming at Q25 and MiXCR clonotype assembly, TCRdb reanalyzed the public sequencing data and kept in-frame beta chains. CDR3 protein duplicates are merged, each entry listing the most common genes and DNA. In all, the sample holds hundreds of thousands of distinct CDR3 sequences, and roughly 15% of those were seen once. The leading ten clones occupy about 11% of the sample.

The same data also contributed to another study, on T cells in Graves' hyperthyroidism and ophthalmopathy.

The starting material was peripheral blood mononuclear cells (PBMCs), obtained at new diagnosis, from a patient treated with antithyroid drugs. The receptors were gathered from a man aged 18-30 years with Graves disease. Donor details come from another sample of the same person, matched by shared clones.

This clonotype has a count of ten or more. V and J are TRBV20-1 and TRBJ1-1; D remains unclear. This CDR3 spans 12 amino acids. Germline assignment: CDR1 DFQATT and CDR2 SNEGSKA (reference sequence). Deletions cut 1 base from V and 4 bases from J, with 7 bases between. CDR3 residues: CSARGGGTEAFF. The CDR3 DNA is TGCAGTGCTAGAGGGGGAGGCACTGAAGCTTTCTTT.

Ten or more counts support this clonotype. The chain carries TRBV7-9 and TRBJ2-3, with D possibly being TRBD1 (6 bases). The CDR3 covers 18 residues. Trimming left V 5 bases short and J 0 bases short, with 21 bases between. Germline CDR1 SEHNR, CDR2 FQNEAQ (reference sequence). The CDR3 spells CASSHRRTVQTSTDTQYF. The DNA for the CDR3 is TGTGCCAGCAGCCACCGAAGGACAGTGCAGACTAGCACAGATACGCAGTATTTT.

This clonotype was seen at least ten times. The chain carries TRBV11-2 and TRBJ2-1; TRBD2 matches at 7 bases. CDR3 length: 14 amino acids. Germline values: CDR1 SGHAT, CDR2 FQNNGV. Losses at the gene ends were 5 bases for V and 5 bases for J; bases not matched to a gene: 6. The CDR3 coding sequence is TGTGCCAGCAGCCACCGGGGAGGGAACAATGAGCAGTTCTTC. Residues: CASSHRGGNNEQFF.

This clonotype was counted only a few times. This chain joins TRBV18 and TRBJ2-7, with 7 nucleotides matching TRBD2. Germline V gene sequence: CDR1 KGHSH, CDR2 LQKENI. The CDR3 is 13 residues long. With V trimmed by 3 bases and J by 6 bases, 5 bases remained unmatched. The CDR3 is CASSPSGNGEQYF. The CDR3 coding sequence is TGTGCCAGCTCACCCAGCGGGAACGGCGAGCAGTACTTC.